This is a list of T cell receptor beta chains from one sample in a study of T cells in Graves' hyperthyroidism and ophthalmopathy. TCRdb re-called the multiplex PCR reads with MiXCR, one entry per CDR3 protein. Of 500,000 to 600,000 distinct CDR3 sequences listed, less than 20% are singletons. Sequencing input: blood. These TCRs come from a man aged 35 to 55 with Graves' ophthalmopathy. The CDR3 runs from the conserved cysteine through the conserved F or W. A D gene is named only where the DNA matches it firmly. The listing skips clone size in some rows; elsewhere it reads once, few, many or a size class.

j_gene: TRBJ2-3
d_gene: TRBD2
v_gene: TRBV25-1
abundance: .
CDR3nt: TGTGCCAGCAGGCCACTAGCGGGAGGGCCAGTTTTATTTATTGCGCAGTATTTT
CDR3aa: CASRPLAGGPVLFIAQYF

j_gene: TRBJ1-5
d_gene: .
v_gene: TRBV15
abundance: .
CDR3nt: TGTGCCACCAGCAGAGAGAGGGCAGGGAACTCCAATCAGCCCCAGCATTTT
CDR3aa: CATSRERAGNSNQPQHF

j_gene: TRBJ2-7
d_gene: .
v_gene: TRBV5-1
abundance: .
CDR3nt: TGCGCCAGCAGCCCAGGAGGCACATCGTTAACCTACGAGCAGTACTTC
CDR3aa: CASSPGGTSLTYEQYF

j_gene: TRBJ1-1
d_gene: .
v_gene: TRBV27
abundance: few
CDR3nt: TGTGCCAGCAGTTTGCAGGGCCACACTGAAGCTTTCTTT
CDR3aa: CASSLQGHTEAFF

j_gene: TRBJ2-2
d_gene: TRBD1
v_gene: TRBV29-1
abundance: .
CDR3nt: TGCAGCGCCACGGGCAGGGGGTACACCGGGGAGCTGTTTTTT
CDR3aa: CSATGRGYTGELFF

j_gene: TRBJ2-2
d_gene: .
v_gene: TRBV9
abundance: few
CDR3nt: TGTGCCAGCAGCGGGGGGATTCCACCCGGGGAGCTGTTTTTT
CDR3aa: CASSGGIPPGELFF

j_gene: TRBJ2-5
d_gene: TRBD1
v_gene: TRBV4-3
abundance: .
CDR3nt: TGCGCCAGCAGCAAAGAAGGCACCGGGACAGCGGAGACCCAGTACTTC
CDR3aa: CASSKEGTGTAETQYF

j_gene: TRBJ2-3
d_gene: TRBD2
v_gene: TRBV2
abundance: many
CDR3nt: TGTGCCAGCACGGTACTAGCGGGAAGCACAGATACGCAGTATTTT
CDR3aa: CASTVLAGSTDTQYF

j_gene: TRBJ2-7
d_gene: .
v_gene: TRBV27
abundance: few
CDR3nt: TGTGCCAGCAATCCAGTGGTCCCCCAGGGCTCCTACGAGCAGTACTTC
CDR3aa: CASNPVVPQGSYEQYF

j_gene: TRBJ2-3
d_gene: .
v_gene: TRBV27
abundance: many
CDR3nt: TGTGCCAGCAGTTTAACGTGGGCCCCGAGCACTAGCACAGATACGCAGTATTTT
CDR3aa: CASSLTWAPSTSTDTQYF

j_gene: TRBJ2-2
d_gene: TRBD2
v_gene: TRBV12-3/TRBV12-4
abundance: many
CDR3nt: TGTGCCAGCAGACTCCCGGGACTAGCGGGAGGAGGAACCGGGGAGCTGTTTTTT
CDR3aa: CASRLPGLAGGGTGELFF

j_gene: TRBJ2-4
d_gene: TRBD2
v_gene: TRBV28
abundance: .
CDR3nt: TGTGCCAGCAGTTTGGCCGTGGGAAGCGGGAGGCCCTCCGCCGAAAACATTCAGTACTTC
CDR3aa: CASSLAVGSGRPSAENIQYF

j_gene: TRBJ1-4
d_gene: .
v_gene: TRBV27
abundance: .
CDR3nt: TGTGCCAGCAGTTTATCGTATCAGGCTTGGGAAAAACTGTTTTTT
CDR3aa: CASSLSYQAWEKLFF

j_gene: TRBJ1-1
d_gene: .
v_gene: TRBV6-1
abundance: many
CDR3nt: TGTGCCAGCAGCGATCCAGGGACGGAGAACACTGAAGCTTTCTTT
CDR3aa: CASSDPGTENTEAFF

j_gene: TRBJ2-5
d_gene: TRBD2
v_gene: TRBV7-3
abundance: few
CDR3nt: TGTGCCAGCAGCCCCGGGACTAGAAACGGTGGGACCCAGTACTTC
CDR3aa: CASSPGTRNGGTQYF

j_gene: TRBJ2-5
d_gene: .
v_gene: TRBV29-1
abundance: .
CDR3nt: TGCAGCGTTGGAAGCGGACAAGAGACCCAGTACTTC
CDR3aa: CSVGSGQETQYF

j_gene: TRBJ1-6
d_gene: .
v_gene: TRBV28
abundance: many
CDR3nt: TGTGCCAGCAGTTCGCCCCAGTTATCACCCCTCCACTTT
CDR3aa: CASSSPQLSPLHF